A selection of T cell receptor beta chains follows, all from one sample in a study of blood T cell repertoires in COVID-19. The repertoire was sequenced with immunoSEQ multiplex PCR; TCRdb's copy has only in-frame clones and lacks some. The sample includes 200,000 to 250,000 clones, 90% of them seen just once. Sequenced: PBMCs or T cells enriched from blood (not recorded which). These receptors originate from a man aged 25-45 years who had been exposed to COVID-19. CDR3s include the opening cysteine and the closing phenylalanine or tryptophan. Fields, in order: D gene, clone size, J gene, V gene, CDR3 length, CDR3 protein, CDR3 DNA. The D gene is left open where the match is weak. Part of the rows lack a size; the others show once, few, many or a class for expanded clones.

TRBD1,NA,TRBJ2-7,TRBV7-6,19,CASSLMFRGQGTSSYEQYF,TGTGCCAGCAGCTTAATGTTTAGGGGACAGGGGACGAGCTCCTACGAGCAGTACTTC
NA,NA,TRBJ2-1,TRBV30,11,CAWSGDGEQFF,TGTGCCTGGAGTGGCGATGGTGAGCAGTTCTTC
TRBD1,once,TRBJ1-6,TRBV7-2,14,CASSWGQADSPLHF,TGTGCCAGCAGCTGGGGACAGGCAGATTCACCCCTCCACTTT
TRBD1,NA,TRBJ1-1,TRBV10-1,16,CASSGGTAPMNTEAFF,TGCGCCAGCAGTGGCGGGACAGCCCCTATGAACACTGAAGCTTTCTTT
TRBD2,NA,TRBJ2-2,TRBV27,17,CASSSRRLAGETGELFF,TGTGCCAGCAGTTCTCGAAGACTAGCGGGGGAAACCGGGGAGCTGTTTTTT
TRBD2,NA,TRBJ2-3,TRBV11-1,16,CASSPWRGGRTDTQYF,TGTGCCAGCAGCCCTTGGCGGGGGGGCCGGACAGATACGCAGTATTTT
NA,few,TRBJ2-2,TRBV19,14,CASSRERRTGELFF,TGTGCCAGTTCCCGGGAGCGAAGGACCGGGGAGCTGTTTTTT
TRBD1,NA,TRBJ2-2,TRBV7-9,14,CASSEQGSTGELFF,TGTGCCAGCAGCGAACAGGGGAGCACCGGGGAGCTGTTTTTT
TRBD1,NA,TRBJ2-5,TRBV7-8,14,CASSPGTDQETQYF,TGTGCCAGCAGCCCAGGGACAGACCAAGAGACCCAGTACTTC
NA,NA,TRBJ2-1,TRBV7-9,16,CASSPPSPVGLHEQFF,TGTGCCAGCAGCCCCCCGAGTCCCGTGGGCCTCCATGAGCAGTTCTTC
NA,NA,TRBJ2-2,TRBV18,16,CASSPSRRGDTGELFF,TGTGCCAGCTCACCGTCCCGAAGGGGCGACACCGGGGAGCTGTTTTTT
TRBD2,NA,TRBJ2-5,TRBV19,15,CASRPSGGAGETQYF,TGTGCCAGTAGGCCCAGCGGGGGGGCGGGAGAGACCCAGTACTTC
NA,NA,TRBJ2-1,TRBV5-4,16,CASSLAADSDYNEQFF,TGTGCCAGCAGCTTGGCCGCGGACAGCGACTACAATGAGCAGTTCTTC
TRBD2,NA,TRBJ2-2,TRBV7-9,16,CASSLTSGTSTGELFF,TGTGCCAGCAGCTTAACTAGCGGTACTTCCACCGGGGAGCTGTTTTTT
NA,NA,TRBJ2-3,TRBV4-2,13,CASSHESGDTQYF,TGTGCCAGCAGCCATGAAAGCGGGGATACGCAGTATTTT
NA,NA,TRBJ2-7,TRBV5-4,12,CASSRGLGEQYF,TGTGCCAGCAGTAGGGGTTTGGGCGAGCAGTACTTC
TRBD1,NA,TRBJ1-1,TRBV4-2,15,CASSQGGQGVTEAFF,TGTGCCAGCAGCCAAGGTGGACAGGGTGTCACTGAAGCTTTCTTT
NA,NA,TRBJ2-3,TRBV29-1,13,CSVISSGTDTQYF,TGCAGCGTTATTAGTTCTGGCACAGATACGCAGTATTTT
NA,NA,TRBJ2-7,TRBV3-1/TRBV3-2,15,CASSQEGGGFYEQYF,TGTGCCAGCAGCCAAGAAGGGGGTGGTTTCTACGAGCAGTACTTC
TRBD1,NA,TRBJ1-2,TRBV30,17,CAWTSPSWTGGVYGYTF,TGTGCCTGGACCTCTCCCTCCTGGACAGGGGGAGTCTATGGCTACACCTTC
TRBD1,NA,TRBJ1-6,TRBV9,15,CASSPTGQVRSPLHF,TGTGCCAGCAGCCCAACTGGACAGGTGAGATCACCCCTCCACTTT
NA,NA,TRBJ1-1,TRBV7-6,14,CASSLVRGSAEAFF,TGTGCCAGCAGCTTAGTAAGAGGGAGCGCTGAAGCTTTCTTT
TRBD1,NA,TRBJ1-3,TRBV19,15,CASSIRQGAGNTIYF,TGTGCCAGTAGTATACGACAGGGGGCTGGAAACACCATATATTTT
NA,once,TRBJ2-7,TRBV19,13,CASSTPGGYEQYF,TGTGCCAGTAGTACCCCCGGGGGCTACGAGCAGTACTTC
TRBD1,NA,TRBJ1-2,TRBV5-8,18,CASSPDYDRDLRDYGYTF,TGTGCCAGCAGCCCCGACTACGACAGGGACCTCCGGGACTATGGCTACACCTTC
TRBD2,NA,TRBJ2-7,TRBV6-5,13,CASNTRLADEQYF,TGTGCCAGCAATACCAGACTAGCAGACGAGCAGTACTTC
NA,NA,TRBJ1-1,TRBV6-2/TRBV6-3,12,CASSYQGIEAFF,TGTGCCAGCAGTTACCAGGGAATTGAAGCTTTCTTT
NA,NA,TRBJ2-2,TRBV7-2,16,CASSPPPPQVAGELFF,TGTGCCAGCAGCCCCCCCCCGCCACAGGTAGCCGGGGAGCTGTTTTTT
NA,few,TRBJ2-1,TRBV5-6,13,CASSSTSYGEQFF,TGTGCCAGCAGCTCAACATCGTATGGTGAGCAGTTCTTC
NA,NA,TRBJ1-1,TRBV30,11,CASDSPTEAFF,TGTGCCTCGGACAGTCCCACTGAAGCTTTCTTT
NA,NA,TRBJ2-5,TRBV3-1/TRBV3-2,13,CASSQDRGETQYF,TGTGCCAGCAGCCAAGATAGGGGAGAGACCCAGTACTTC
TRBD1,NA,TRBJ1-2,TRBV30,13,CAWSVHEGAGYTF,TGTGCCTGGAGTGTACACGAGGGGGCTGGCTACACCTTC
TRBD2,few,TRBJ2-3,TRBV2,14,CASLLAGGGNTQYF,TGTGCCAGTTTACTAGCGGGGGGCGGGAATACGCAGTATTTT
NA,NA,TRBJ2-7,TRBV10-2,15,CASSESWGQNYEQYF,TGCGCCAGCAGTGAGTCATGGGGCCAAAACTACGAGCAGTACTTC
TRBD1,NA,TRBJ1-1,TRBV29-1,14,CSVLGQGGSPEAFF,TGCAGCGTCCTAGGACAGGGAGGATCCCCTGAAGCTTTCTTT
NA,NA,TRBJ1-6,TRBV2,14,CASSGNGVESPLHF,TGTGCCAGCAGTGGGAACGGAGTGGAGTCACCCCTCCACTTT
NA,NA,TRBJ1-4,TRBV18,13,CASSPVQNEKLFF,TGTGCCAGCTCACCGGTACAAAATGAAAAACTGTTTTTT
NA,NA,TRBJ1-4,TRBV29-1,13,CSVGGRGNEKLFF,TGCAGCGTTGGTGGCAGGGGTAATGAAAAACTGTTTTTT
TRBD1,NA,TRBJ1-6,TRBV7-6,13,CASSSGGNSPLHF,TGTGCCAGCAGCTCAGGGGGCAATTCACCCCTCCACTTT
NA,NA,TRBJ1-6,TRBV12-3/TRBV12-4,13,CASSLGQNSPLHF,TGTGCCAGCAGTTTGGGGCAAAATTCACCCCTCCACTTT
NA,NA,TRBJ2-2,TRBV5-1,15,CASSARTANTGELFF,TGCGCCAGCAGCGCCCGGACAGCGAACACCGGGGAGCTGTTTTTT
TRBD2,NA,TRBJ2-7,TRBV4-1,15,CASSQWGLTTYEQYF,TGCGCCAGCAGCCAGTGGGGACTAACCACCTACGAGCAGTACTTC
NA,NA,TRBJ1-1,TRBV21-1,13,CASSFSGGEKAFF,TGTGCCAGCAGCTTCTCAGGGGGCGAGAAAGCTTTCTTT
NA,NA,TRBJ2-1,TRBV18,15,CASSPRDTTYNEQFF,TGTGCCAGCTCACCACGGGACACAACCTACAATGAGCAGTTCTTC
NA,NA,TRBJ2-3,TRBV11-2,14,CASRTDLSTDTQYF,TGTGCCAGCAGGACAGATCTAAGCACAGATACGCAGTATTTT